This paragraph reports one TCR beta chain. The antigen remains undetermined. Original methodology: In papillary thyroid cancer, a distant-metastasis classifier was built using CDR3 differences across clinicopathological groups. With MiXCR, TCRdb reprocessed the PCR reads. The V and J calls reflect TCRdb's pipeline rather than the authors' work. The sample holds roughly 15,000 clones, 24% seen once. This sample was taken from a study of metastatic and nonmetastatic thyroid tumors. As for the study in general: Patients with malignant and benign thyroid disease provided blood and tumor or nodule tissue, whose repertoires were compared.

General study findings and limits: According to reports, the diversity of TCR beta was significantly higher in malignant thyroid tumors than in benign nodules, and this held in both blood and tumor samples.

Among the patients, none had received any treatment before thyroid surgery. The CDR3 has 14 amino acids. The ends lost 6 bases at V and 8 bases at J; junction bases unmatched: 9. CDR1 is DFQATT, CDR2 SNEGSKA, per germline (reference sequence). The chain uses TRBV20-1 and TRBJ2-1, with TRBD2 matching 11 bases. The sequenced material came from tumor tissue. The sequence was obtained from a female donor with papillary thyroid cancer or a benign thyroid nodule (not recorded which). Some clones in this sample may be carry-over from other donors' samples. CDR3 loop: CSAVTSGMIYEQFF. CDR3 bases: TGCAGTGCCGTGACTAGCGGGATGATCTATGAGCAGTTCTTC.